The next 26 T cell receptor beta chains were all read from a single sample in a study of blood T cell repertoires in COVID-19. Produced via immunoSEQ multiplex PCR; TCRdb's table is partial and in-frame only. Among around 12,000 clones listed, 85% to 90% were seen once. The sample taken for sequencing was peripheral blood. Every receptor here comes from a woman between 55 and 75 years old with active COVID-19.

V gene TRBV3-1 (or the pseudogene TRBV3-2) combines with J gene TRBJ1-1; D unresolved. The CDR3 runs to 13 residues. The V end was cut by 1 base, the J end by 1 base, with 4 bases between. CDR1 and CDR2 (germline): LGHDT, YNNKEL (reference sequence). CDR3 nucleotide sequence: TGTGCCAGCAGCCAAGTGGCGAACACTGAAGCTTTCTTT. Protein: CASSQVANTEAFF.

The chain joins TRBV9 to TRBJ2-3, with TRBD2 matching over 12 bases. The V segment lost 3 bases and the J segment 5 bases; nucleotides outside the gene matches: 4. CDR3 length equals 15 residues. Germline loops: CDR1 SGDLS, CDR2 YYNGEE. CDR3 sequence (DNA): TGTGCCAGCAGCGGGACTAGCGGGGCTAAAGATACGCAGTATTTT. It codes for CASSGTSGAKDTQYF.

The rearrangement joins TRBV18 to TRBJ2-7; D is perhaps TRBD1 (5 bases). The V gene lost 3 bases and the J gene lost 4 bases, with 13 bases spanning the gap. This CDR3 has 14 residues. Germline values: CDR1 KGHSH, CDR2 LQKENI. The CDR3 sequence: CASSPGQGPYEQYF. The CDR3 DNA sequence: TGTGCCAGCTCACCGGGGCAGGGTCCGTACGAGCAGTACTTC.

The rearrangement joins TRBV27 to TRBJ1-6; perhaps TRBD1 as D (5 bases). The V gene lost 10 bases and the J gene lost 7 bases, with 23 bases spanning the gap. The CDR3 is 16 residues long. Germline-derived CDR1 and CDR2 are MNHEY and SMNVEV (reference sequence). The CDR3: CATSVGATNVNSPLHF. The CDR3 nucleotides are TGTGCCACCTCCGTTGGGGCCACCAACGTGAATTCACCCCTCCACTTT.

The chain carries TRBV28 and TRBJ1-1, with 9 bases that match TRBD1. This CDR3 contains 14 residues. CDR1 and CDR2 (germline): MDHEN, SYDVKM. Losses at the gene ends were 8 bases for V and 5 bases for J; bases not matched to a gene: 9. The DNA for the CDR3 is TGTGCCAGCTGTCGACAGGGGGGGGTGACTGAAGCTTTCTTT. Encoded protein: CASCRQGGVTEAFF.

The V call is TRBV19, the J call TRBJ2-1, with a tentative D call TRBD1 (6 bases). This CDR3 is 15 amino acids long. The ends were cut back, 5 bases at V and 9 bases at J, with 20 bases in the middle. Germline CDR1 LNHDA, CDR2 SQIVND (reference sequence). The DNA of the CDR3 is TGTGCCAGTAGTGTCAGCAGGGGAAATCTAGGTGAGCAGTTCTTC. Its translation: CASSVSRGNLGEQFF.

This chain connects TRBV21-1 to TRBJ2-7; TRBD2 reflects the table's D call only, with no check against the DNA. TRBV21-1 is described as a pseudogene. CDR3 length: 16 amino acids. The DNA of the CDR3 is TGTGCCAGCAGCAAAGTCCAAGGGAGGGGATTCTACGAGCAGTACGTC. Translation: CASSKVQGRGFYEQYV.

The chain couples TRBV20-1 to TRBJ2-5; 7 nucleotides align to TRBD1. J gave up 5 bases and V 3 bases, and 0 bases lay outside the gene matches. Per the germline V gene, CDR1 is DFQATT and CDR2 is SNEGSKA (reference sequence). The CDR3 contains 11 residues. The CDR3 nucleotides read TGCAGTGCTAGGGGACAGGAGACCCAGTACTTC. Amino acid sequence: CSARGQETQYF.

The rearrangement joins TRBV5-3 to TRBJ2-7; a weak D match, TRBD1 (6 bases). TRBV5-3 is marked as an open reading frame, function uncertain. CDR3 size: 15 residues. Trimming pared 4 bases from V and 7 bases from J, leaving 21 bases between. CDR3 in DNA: TGTGCCAGAAGCAAAGGGGACACGAAAGTGTGGGAGCAGTACTTC. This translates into CARSKGDTKVWEQYF.

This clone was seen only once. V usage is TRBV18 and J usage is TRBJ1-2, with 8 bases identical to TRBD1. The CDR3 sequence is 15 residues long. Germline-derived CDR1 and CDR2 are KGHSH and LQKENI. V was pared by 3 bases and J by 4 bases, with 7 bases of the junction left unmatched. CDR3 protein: CASSPQGALGYGYTF. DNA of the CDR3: TGTGCCAGCTCACCGCAGGGGGCGCTTGGCTATGGCTACACCTTC.

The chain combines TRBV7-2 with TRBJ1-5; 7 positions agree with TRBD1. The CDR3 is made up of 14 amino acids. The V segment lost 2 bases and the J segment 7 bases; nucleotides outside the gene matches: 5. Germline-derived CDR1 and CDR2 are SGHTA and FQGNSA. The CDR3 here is CASSLLGGGQPQHF. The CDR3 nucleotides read TGTGCCAGCAGCTTATTAGGGGGCGGGCAGCCCCAGCATTTT. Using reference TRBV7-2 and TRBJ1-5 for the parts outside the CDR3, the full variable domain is GAGVSQSPSNKVTEKGKDVELRCDPISGHTALYWYRQSLGQGLEFLIYFQGNSAPDKSGLPSDRFSAERTGGSVSTLTIQRTQQEDSAVYLCASSLLGGGQPQHFGDGTRLSIL.

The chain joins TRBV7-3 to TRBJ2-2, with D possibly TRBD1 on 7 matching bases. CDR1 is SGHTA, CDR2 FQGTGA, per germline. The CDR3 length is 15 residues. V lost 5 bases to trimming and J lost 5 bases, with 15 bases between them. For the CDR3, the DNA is TGTGCCAGCAGCAGGAAGGGGGCGGGGACCGGGGAGCTGTTTTTT. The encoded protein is CASSRKGAGTGELFF.

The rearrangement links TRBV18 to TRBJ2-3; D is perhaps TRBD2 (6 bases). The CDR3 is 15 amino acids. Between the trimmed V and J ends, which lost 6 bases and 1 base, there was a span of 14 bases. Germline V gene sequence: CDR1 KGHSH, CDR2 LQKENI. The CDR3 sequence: CASSPGGVGTDTQYF. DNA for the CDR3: TGTGCCAGCTCCCCTGGCGGGGTCGGCACAGATACGCAGTATTTT.

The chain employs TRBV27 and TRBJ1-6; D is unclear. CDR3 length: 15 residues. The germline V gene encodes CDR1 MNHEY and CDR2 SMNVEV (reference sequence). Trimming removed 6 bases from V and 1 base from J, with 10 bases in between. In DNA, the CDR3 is TGTGCCAGCAGGATCCCGGGGTCCTATAATTCACCCCTCCACTTT. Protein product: CASRIPGSYNSPLHF.

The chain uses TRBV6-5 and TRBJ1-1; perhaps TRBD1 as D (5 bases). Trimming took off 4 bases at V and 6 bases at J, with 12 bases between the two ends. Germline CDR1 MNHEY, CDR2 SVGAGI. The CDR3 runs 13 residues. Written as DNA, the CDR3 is TGTGCCAGCAGTTTCGGACAAGCAGCTGAAGCTTTCTTT. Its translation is CASSFGQAAEAFF.

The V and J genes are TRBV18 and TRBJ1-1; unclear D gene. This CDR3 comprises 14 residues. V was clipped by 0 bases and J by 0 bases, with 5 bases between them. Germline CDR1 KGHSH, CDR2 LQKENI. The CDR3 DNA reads TGTGCCAGCTCACCACCCGGGGTGAACACTGAAGCTTTCTTT. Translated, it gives CASSPPGVNTEAFF.

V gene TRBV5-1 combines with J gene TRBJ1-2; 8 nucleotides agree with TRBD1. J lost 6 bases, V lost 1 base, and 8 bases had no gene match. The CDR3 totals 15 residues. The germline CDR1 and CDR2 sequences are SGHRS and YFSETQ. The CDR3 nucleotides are TGCGCCAGCAGCTTGTTCCTACAGGGGGAACATGGCTACACCTTC. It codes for CASSLFLQGEHGYTF.

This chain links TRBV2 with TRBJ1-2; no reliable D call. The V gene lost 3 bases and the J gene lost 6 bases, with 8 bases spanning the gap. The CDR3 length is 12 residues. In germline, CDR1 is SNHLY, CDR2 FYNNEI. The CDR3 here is CASSDTAHGYTF. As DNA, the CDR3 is TGTGCCAGCAGTGACACCGCGCATGGCTACACCTTC.

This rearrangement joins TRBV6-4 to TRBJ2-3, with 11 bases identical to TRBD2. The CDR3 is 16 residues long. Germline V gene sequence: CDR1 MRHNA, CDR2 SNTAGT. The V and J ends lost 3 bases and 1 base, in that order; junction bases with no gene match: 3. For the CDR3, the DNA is TGTGCCAGCAGTGAGCTAGCGGGGGGCCGCACAGATACGCAGTATTTT. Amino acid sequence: CASSELAGGRTDTQYF.

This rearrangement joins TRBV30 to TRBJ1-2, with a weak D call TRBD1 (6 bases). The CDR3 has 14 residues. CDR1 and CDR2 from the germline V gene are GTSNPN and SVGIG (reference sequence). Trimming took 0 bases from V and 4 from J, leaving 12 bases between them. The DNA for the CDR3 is TGTGCCTGGAGTGTACCTGGGGGCGGCTATGGCTACACCTTC. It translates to CAWSVPGGGYGYTF. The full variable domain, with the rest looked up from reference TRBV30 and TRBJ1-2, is SQTIHQWPATLVQPVGSPLSLECTVEGTSNPNLYWYRQAAGRGLQLLFYSVGIGQISSEVPQNLSASRPQDRQFILSSKKLLLSDSGFYLCAWSVPGGGYGYTFGSGTRLTVV.

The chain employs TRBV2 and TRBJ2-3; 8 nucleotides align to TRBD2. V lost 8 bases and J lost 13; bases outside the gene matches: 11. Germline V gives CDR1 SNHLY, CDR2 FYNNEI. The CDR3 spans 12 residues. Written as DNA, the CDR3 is TGTGCCAGCGCGCTAGCGGGCACCAGGGAGTATTTT. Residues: CASALAGTREYF.

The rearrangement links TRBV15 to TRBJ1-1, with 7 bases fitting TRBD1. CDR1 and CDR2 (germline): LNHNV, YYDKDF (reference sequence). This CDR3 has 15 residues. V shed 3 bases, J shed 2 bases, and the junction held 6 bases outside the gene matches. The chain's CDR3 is CATSRRDRLNTEAFF. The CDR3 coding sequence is TGTGCCACCAGCAGGAGGGACAGATTAAACACTGAAGCTTTCTTT.

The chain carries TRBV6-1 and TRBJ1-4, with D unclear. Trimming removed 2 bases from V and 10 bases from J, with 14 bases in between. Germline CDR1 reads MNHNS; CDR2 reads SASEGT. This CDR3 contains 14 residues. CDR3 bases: TGTGCCAGCAGTGAACTTCCGGGCGGAGGAAAACTGTTTTTT. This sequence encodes CASSELPGGGKLFF.

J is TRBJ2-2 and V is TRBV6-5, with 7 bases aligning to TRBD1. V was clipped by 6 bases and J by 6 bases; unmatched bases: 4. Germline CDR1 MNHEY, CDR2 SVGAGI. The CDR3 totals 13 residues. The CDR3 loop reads CASRPGQSGELFF. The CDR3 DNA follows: TGTGCCAGCAGGCCGGGACAGTCCGGGGAGCTGTTTTTT.

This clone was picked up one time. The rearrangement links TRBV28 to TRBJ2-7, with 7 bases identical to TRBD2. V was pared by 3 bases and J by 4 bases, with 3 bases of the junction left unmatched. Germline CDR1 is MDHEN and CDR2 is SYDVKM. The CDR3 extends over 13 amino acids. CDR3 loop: CASSFPGGYEQYV. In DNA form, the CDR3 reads TGTGCCAGCAGTTTCCCGGGGGGTTACGAGCAGTACGTC.

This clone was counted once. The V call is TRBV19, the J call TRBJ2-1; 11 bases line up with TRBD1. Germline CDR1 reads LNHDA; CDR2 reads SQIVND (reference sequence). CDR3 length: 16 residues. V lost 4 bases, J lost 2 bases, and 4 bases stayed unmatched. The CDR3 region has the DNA TGTGCCAGTAGTAAGGGGACAGGGGGGGCCTACAATGAGCAGTTCTTC. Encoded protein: CASSKGTGGAYNEQFF.